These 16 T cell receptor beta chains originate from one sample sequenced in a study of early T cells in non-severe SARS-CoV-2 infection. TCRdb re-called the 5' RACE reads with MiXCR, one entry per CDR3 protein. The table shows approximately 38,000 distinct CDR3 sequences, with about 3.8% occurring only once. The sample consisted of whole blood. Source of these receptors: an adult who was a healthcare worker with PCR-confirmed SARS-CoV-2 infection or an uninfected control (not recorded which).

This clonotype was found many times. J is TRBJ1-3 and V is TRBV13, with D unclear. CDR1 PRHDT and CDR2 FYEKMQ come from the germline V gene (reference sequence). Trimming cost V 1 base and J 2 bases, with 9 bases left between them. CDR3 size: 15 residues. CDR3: CASSLAEVPGNTIYF. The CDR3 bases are TGTGCCAGCAGCTTAGCTGAGGTTCCTGGAAACACCATATATTTT.

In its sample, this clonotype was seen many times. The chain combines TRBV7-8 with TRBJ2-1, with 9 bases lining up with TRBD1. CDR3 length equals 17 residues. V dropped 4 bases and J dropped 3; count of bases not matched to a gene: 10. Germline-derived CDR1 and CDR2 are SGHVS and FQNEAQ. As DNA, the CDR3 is TGTGCCAGCAGCTCCGACCTCACAGGGGGCCTCTACAATGAGCAGTTCTTC. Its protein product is CASSSDLTGGLYNEQFF.

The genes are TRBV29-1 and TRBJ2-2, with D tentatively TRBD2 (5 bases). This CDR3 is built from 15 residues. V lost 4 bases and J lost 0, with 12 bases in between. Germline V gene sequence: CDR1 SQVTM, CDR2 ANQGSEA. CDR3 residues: CSVGSGGSNTGELFF. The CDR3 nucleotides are TGCAGCGTTGGGAGTGGCGGGTCGAACACCGGGGAGCTGTTTTTT.

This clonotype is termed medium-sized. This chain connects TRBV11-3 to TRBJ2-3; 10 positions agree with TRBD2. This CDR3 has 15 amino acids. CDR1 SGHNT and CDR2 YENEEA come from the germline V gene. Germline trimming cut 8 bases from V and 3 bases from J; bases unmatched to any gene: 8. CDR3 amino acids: CASEDSGRTTDTQYF. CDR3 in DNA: TGTGCCAGCGAAGATAGCGGGAGGACGACAGATACGCAGTATTTT.

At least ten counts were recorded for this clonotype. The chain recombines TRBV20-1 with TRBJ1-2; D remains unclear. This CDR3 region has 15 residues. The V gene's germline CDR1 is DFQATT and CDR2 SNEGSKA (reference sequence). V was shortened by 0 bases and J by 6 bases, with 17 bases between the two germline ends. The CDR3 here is CSARDRGVGLDGYTF. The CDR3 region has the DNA TGCAGTGCTAGAGATCGGGGAGTTGGGTTGGATGGCTACACCTTC.

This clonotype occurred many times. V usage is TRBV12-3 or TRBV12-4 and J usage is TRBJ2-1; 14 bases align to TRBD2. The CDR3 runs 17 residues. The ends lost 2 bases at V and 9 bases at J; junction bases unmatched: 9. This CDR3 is CASSLTEGLAGEGEQFF. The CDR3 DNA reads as TGTGCCAGCAGTTTAACCGAGGGACTAGCGGGAGAAGGTGAGCAGTTCTTC.

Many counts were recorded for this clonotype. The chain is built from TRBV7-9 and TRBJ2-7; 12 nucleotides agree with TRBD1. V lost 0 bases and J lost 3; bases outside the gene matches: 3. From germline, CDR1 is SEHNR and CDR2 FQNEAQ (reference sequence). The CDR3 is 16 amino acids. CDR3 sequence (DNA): TGTGCCAGCAGCTTAGCGGGGGACAGGGGGCGCTACGAGCAGTACTTC. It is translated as CASSLAGDRGRYEQYF.

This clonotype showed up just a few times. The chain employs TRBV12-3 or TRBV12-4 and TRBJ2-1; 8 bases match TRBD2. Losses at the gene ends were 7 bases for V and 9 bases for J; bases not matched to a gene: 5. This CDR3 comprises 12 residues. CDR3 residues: CASTGRGAEQFF. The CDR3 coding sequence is TGTGCCAGCACAGGGCGGGGGGCTGAGCAGTTCTTC.

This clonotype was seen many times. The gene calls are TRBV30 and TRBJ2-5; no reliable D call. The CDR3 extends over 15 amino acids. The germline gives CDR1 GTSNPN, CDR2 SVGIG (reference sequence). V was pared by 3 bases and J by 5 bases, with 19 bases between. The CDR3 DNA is TGTGCCTGGAGGACCGCTCCGGGTACCTCGGAGACCCAGTACTTC. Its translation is CAWRTAPGTSETQYF.

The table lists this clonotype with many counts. The CDR3 bases are TGTGCCAGCAGCCCAAGACAGGGAGAATCCTACGAGCAGTACTTC. It is translated as CASSPRQGESYEQYF. The chain employs TRBV5-4 and TRBJ2-7; 7 bases are shared with TRBD1. In germline, CDR1 is SGHNT, CDR2 YYREEE (reference sequence). With V trimmed by 4 bases and J by 1 base, 8 bases remained unmatched. The length of the CDR3 is 15 residues.

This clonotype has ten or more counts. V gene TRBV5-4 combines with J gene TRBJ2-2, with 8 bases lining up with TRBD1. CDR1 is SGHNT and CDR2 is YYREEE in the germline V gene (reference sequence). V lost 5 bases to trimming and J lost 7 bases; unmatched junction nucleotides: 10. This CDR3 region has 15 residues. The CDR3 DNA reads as TGTGCCAGCAGGGGGAGGACAGGGCAAGACGGGGAGCTGTTTTTT. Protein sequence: CASRGRTGQDGELFF.

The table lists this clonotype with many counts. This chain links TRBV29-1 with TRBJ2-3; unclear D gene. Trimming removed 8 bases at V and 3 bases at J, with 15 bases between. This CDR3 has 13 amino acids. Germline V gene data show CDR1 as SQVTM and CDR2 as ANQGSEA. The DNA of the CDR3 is TGCAGCTCCAAGGCTCGGGTAACAGATACGCAGTATTTT. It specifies CSSKARVTDTQYF.

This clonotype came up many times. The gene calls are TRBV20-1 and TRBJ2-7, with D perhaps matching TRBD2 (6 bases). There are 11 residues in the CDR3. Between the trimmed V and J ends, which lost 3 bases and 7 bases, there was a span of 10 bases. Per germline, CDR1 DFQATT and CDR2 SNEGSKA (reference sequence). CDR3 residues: CSASGGPEQYF. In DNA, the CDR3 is TGCAGTGCTAGCGGGGGACCTGAGCAGTACTTC.

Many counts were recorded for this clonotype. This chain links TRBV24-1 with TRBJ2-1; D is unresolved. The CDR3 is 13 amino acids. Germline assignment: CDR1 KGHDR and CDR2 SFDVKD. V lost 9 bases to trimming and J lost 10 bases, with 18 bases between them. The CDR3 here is CATDSDNRNEQFF. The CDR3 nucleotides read TGTGCCACCGACTCGGATAACCGAAACGAGCAGTTCTTC.

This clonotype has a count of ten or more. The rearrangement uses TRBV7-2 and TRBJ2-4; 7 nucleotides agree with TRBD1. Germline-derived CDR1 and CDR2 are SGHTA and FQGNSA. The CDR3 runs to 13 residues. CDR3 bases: TGTGCTTGGGACAGCTTAGCCAAAAACATTCAGTACTTC. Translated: CAWDSLAKNIQYF.

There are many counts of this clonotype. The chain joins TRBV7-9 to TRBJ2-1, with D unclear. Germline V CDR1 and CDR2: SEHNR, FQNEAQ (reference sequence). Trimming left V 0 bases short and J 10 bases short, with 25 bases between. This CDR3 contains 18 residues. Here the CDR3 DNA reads TGTGCCAGCAGCTTAGCGGGTTCGAGCGCCACGCCTAGATACGAGCAGTTCTTC. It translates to CASSLAGSSATPRYEQFF. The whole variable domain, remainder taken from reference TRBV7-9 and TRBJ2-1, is DTGVSQNPRHKITKRGQNVTFRCDPISEHNRLYWYRQTLGQGPEFLTYFQNEAQLEKSRLLSDRFSAERPKGSFSTLEIQRTEQGDSAMYLCASSLAGSSATPRYEQFFGPGTRLTVL.